This T cell receptor beta chain was sequenced in a study of cytomegalovirus exposure and HLA in healthy donors. PCR involved 60 Vbeta and 13 Jbeta primers. Here immunoSEQ multiplex PCR was the method, and the copy in TCRdb shows in-frame clones only, minus some. The table has over 95,000 clones, roughly 80% seen once. The source material was PBMCs. This clonotype was sampled from a female donor in good health and CMV-seronegative.

In DNA form, the CDR3 reads TGTGCCTGGAGTACCGGGACAGGGATTAACGAGCAGTACTTC. Its protein product is CAWSTGTGINEQYF. The chain is built from TRBV30 and TRBJ2-5, with 9 bases matching TRBD1. The J call may be mistaken, given a closer DNA end match to TRBJ2-7. This CDR3 contains 14 residues. The germline V gene has CDR1 GTSNPN and CDR2 SVGIG (reference sequence).